A single sample gave rise to the 20 T cell receptor beta chains below, sequenced in a study of blood T cell repertoires in COVID-19. Method: immunoSEQ multiplex PCR; TCRdb's copy keeps in-frame clones and lacks some. The sample has 180,000 or so clones, 75% to 90% seen once. Sample: peripheral blood. These receptors came from a woman between 55 and 75 years old with acute or convalescent COVID-19.

In its sample, this clone was seen once. V is TRBV15 and J is TRBJ2-1; 8 bases are shared with TRBD1. The CDR3 runs 16 residues. V was pared by 4 bases and J by 5 bases, with 10 bases of the junction left unmatched. Germline CDR1 reads LNHNV; CDR2 reads YYDKDF (reference sequence). The CDR3 sequence is CATSNPSQGANNEQFF. CDR3 sequence (DNA): TGTGCCACCAGCAATCCAAGCCAGGGGGCCAACAATGAGCAGTTCTTC.

The chain is built from TRBV5-1 and TRBJ1-6; D is undetermined. This CDR3 contains 16 residues. Germline-derived CDR1 and CDR2 are SGHRS and YFSETQ. V lost 5 bases and J lost 0, with 12 bases in between. CDR3 nucleotide sequence: TGCGCCAGCAGACCCGAATGGAGCTCCTATAATTCACCCCTCCACTTT. It yields the protein CASRPEWSSYNSPLHF.

The V gene is TRBV7-9, the J gene TRBJ1-2, with D unresolved. V lost 0 bases to trimming and J lost 5 bases, with 7 bases between them. Germline lookup yields CDR1 SEHNR and CDR2 FQNEAQ (reference sequence). This CDR3 has 13 amino acids. CDR3 sequence reads: CASSLAGEYGYTF. CDR3 in DNA: TGTGCCAGCAGCTTAGCTGGGGAGTATGGCTACACCTTC.

This rearrangement joins TRBV5-6 to TRBJ1-5; 7 positions match TRBD1. This CDR3 has 14 residues. CDR1 and CDR2 (germline): SGHDT, YYEEEE. V was pared by 1 base and J by 9 bases, with 7 bases of the junction left unmatched. This CDR3 reads CASSLRDSTWPQHF. Written as DNA, the CDR3 is TGTGCCAGCAGCTTGCGGGACAGTACTTGGCCCCAGCATTTT. The full variable domain, rest sourced from reference TRBV5-6 and TRBJ1-5, is DAGVTQSPTHLIKTRGQQVTLRCSPKSGHDTVSWYQQALGQGPQFIFQYYEEEERQRGNFPDRFSGHQFPNYSSELNVNALLLGDSALYLCASSLRDSTWPQHFGDGTRLSIL.

The chain is built from TRBV19 and TRBJ2-1, with D uncertain. Trimming stripped 0 bases from V and 9 bases from J, with 12 bases between. CDR1 and CDR2 (germline): LNHDA, SQIVND (reference sequence). The CDR3 spans 14 residues. CDR3 region: CASSIEWSSREQFF. The CDR3 DNA follows: TGTGCCAGTAGTATAGAATGGAGTAGCCGTGAGCAGTTCTTC.

The genes are TRBV28 and TRBJ2-3; tentative D call: TRBD1 (6 bases). Germline-derived CDR1 and CDR2 are MDHEN and SYDVKM. V lost 4 bases and J 3 bases, leaving 8 bases between the germline ends. This CDR3 region has 13 residues. CDR3 sequence reads: CASSSQGTDTQYF. In DNA form, the CDR3 reads TGTGCCAGCAGTTCTCAGGGGACAGATACGCAGTATTTT.

V usage is TRBV11-3 and J usage is TRBJ1-1, with D unresolved. V was cut by 3 bases and J by 1 base, with 9 bases left in between. Per the germline V gene, CDR1 is SGHNT and CDR2 is YENEEA. This CDR3 is 14 amino acids long. Here the CDR3 reads CASSFPGSNTEAFF. CDR3 in DNA: TGTGCCAGCAGCTTCCCGGGATCGAACACTGAAGCTTTCTTT.

The chain joins TRBV5-8 to TRBJ2-7, with a possible D match to TRBD2 (5 bases). Trimming cost V 0 bases and J 0 bases, with 10 bases left between them. The CDR3 runs to 15 residues. Looked up from germline, CDR1 is SGHTS and CDR2 is YDEGEE. The DNA of the CDR3 is TGTGCCAGCAGCTTGGGTCCGGGGAGCTCCTACGAGCAGTACGTC. As protein: CASSLGPGSSYEQYV.

This clone was counted only a few times. The chain employs TRBV9 and TRBJ1-2, with 8 nucleotides matching TRBD1. CDR1 and CDR2 (germline): SGDLS, YYNGEE. With V trimmed by 0 bases and J by 4 bases, 2 bases remained unmatched. CDR3 length: 14 amino acids. The DNA of the CDR3 is TGTGCCAGCAGCGTAGGTGGGACAGGCTATGGCTACACCTTC. Translated, it gives CASSVGGTGYGYTF.

V usage is TRBV7-3 and J usage is TRBJ2-5, with a possible D match to TRBD1 (5 bases). Germline V lookup: CDR1 SGHTA, CDR2 FQGTGA. Trimming removed 5 bases at V and 4 bases at J, with 17 bases between. The CDR3 consists of 15 residues. CDR3 amino acids: CASSPGAGITETQYF. For the CDR3, the DNA is TGTGCCAGCAGCCCTGGGGCAGGGATAACAGAGACCCAGTACTTC.

The CDR3, as DNA: TGTGCCAGCAGTAACTTTTTCACAGATACGCAGTATTTT. Amino acid sequence: CASSNFFTDTQYF. The rearrangement uses TRBV27 and TRBJ2-3; no clear D gene. Trimming pared 5 bases from V and 2 bases from J, leaving 8 bases between. The germline CDR1 and CDR2 sequences are MNHEY and SMNVEV (reference sequence). The CDR3 is 13 residues long.

This chain uses TRBV5-1 with TRBJ2-1; 13 nucleotides agree with TRBD2. The CDR3 length is 16 residues. Germline V CDR1 and CDR2: SGHRS, YFSETQ. V trimming: 0 bases; J trimming: 7 bases; junction bases outside the gene matches: 4. This chain's CDR3 is CASSLGLAGGLNEQFF. For the CDR3, the DNA is TGCGCCAGCAGCTTGGGACTAGCGGGAGGTCTGAATGAGCAGTTCTTC.

The genes are TRBV6-5 and TRBJ2-3, with TRBD1 as a possible D gene (6 bases). V dropped 10 bases and J dropped 7 bases, with 24 bases sitting between them. This CDR3 is built from 15 residues. Germline V CDR1 and CDR2: MNHEY, SVGAGI. The CDR3 loop is CATKVWDISTNTQYF. As DNA, the CDR3 is TGTGCCACTAAAGTTTGGGACATTAGCACGAATACGCAGTATTTT.

This clone was observed once. The chain joins TRBV10-3 to TRBJ1-2; TRBD1 is a possible D gene (6 bases). The CDR3 totals 15 residues. Germline V CDR1 and CDR2: ENHRY, SYGVKD. Between the trimmed V and J ends, which lost 8 bases and 2 bases, there was a span of 18 bases. Here the CDR3 DNA reads TGTGCCATCCAAACCGCAAACAGGGCGAACTATGGCTACACCTTC. It specifies CAIQTANRANYGYTF.

J is TRBJ2-2 and V is TRBV7-8, with TRBD2 identical over 10 bases. V was pared by 5 bases and J by 8 bases, with 17 bases of the junction left unmatched. The CDR3 is made up of 18 amino acids. The germline gives CDR1 SGHVS, CDR2 FQNEAQ. The DNA for the CDR3 is TGTGCCAGCAGCCCAGTGCTTCCTAGCGGGGGCGGAGGAGGGGAGCTGTTTTTT. It specifies CASSPVLPSGGGGGELFF.

This chain links TRBV12-5 with TRBJ1-1; no clear D gene. The germline V gene has CDR1 LGHNT and CDR2 FRNRAP. V was pared by 3 bases and J by 3 bases, with 5 bases between. This CDR3 has 12 residues. As DNA, the CDR3 is TGTGCTAGTGGTTTCCCCTACACTGAAGCTTTCTTT. Protein sequence: CASGFPYTEAFF.

The chain is built from TRBV19 and TRBJ1-1, with 8 bases fitting TRBD1. Trimming took 6 bases from V and 5 from J; bases not matched to a gene: 11. The germline gives CDR1 LNHDA, CDR2 SQIVND (reference sequence). The CDR3 loop spans 15 amino acids. CDR3 nucleotide sequence: TGTGCCAGTAGCCCGGTGGACAGGGAAGGAACTGAAGCTTTCTTT. Residues: CASSPVDREGTEAFF.

This clone was counted once. The chain is built from TRBV7-3 and TRBJ1-1; tentatively, D is TRBD1 (6 bases). With 5 bases removed from V and 0 bases from J, the gap between germline ends came to 13 bases. CDR3 length: 15 residues. Per germline, CDR1 SGHTA and CDR2 FQGTGA. CDR3 bases: TGTGCCAGCAGCCCCCAGGACAGCTTGAACACTGAAGCTTTCTTT. This gives the protein CASSPQDSLNTEAFF.

This clone was recorded once. The chain is built from TRBV21-1 and TRBJ1-2; no DNA check was done on the table's D call, TRBD1. TRBV21-1 is a pseudogene segment. The CDR3 extends over 17 amino acids. Here the CDR3 DNA reads TGTGCCAGCAGCCGTGGGATTCCGGGACAGGGGTCCTATGGCTACACCTTC. This codes for CASSRGIPGQGSYGYTF.

The sample holds a few counts of this clone. The CDR3 DNA is TGTGCCAGCAGAATCAGCGGGGACACCTCGCCGAACACCATATATTTT. Its translation: CASRISGDTSPNTIYF. The chain combines TRBV6-6 with TRBJ1-3, with D perhaps TRBD1 (6 bases). This CDR3 comprises 16 residues. From germline, CDR1 is MNHNY and CDR2 SVGAGI (reference sequence). The V end was cut by 6 bases, the J end by 7 bases, with 22 bases between.